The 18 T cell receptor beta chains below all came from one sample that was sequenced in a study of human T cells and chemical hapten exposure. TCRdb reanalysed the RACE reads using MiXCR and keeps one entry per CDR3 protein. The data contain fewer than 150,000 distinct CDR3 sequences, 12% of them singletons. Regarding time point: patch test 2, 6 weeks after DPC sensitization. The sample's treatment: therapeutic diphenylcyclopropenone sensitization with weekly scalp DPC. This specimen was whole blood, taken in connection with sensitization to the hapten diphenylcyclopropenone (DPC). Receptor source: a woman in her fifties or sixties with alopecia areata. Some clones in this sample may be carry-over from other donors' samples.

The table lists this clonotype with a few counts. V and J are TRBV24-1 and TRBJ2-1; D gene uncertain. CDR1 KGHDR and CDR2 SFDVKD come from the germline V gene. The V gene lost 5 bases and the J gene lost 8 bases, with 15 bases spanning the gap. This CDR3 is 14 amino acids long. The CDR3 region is CATSGPDIIHEQFF. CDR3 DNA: TGTGCCACCAGTGGCCCGGATATTATCCATGAGCAGTTCTTC.

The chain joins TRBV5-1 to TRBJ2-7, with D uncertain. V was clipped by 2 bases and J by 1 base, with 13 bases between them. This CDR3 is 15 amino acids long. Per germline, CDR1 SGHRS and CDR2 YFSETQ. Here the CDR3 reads CASSFQTASSYEQYF. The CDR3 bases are TGCGCCAGCAGCTTTCAGACGGCTAGTTCCTACGAGCAGTACTTC.

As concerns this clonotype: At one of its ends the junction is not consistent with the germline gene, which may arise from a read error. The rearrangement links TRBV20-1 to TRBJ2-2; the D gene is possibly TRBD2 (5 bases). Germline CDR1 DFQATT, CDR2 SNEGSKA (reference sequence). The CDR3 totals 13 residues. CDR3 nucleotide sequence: TGCAGTGCTAGTGTGAGAAACACCGGGGAGCTGTATTTT. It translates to CSASVRNTGELYF.

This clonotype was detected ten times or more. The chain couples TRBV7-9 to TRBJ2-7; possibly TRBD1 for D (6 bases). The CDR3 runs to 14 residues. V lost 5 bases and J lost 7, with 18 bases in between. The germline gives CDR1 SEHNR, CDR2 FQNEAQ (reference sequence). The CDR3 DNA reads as TGTGCCAGCAGCCGCCGGGACAACCTTGGGGAGCAGTACTTC. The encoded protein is CASSRRDNLGEQYF.

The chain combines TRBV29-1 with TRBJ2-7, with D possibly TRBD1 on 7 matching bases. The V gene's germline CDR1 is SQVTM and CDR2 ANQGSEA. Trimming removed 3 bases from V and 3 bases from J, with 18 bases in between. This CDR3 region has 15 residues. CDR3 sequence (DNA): TGCAGCGTTGAGACCCACCAGGGGGGCATCTACGAGCAGTACTTC. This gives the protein CSVETHQGGIYEQYF.

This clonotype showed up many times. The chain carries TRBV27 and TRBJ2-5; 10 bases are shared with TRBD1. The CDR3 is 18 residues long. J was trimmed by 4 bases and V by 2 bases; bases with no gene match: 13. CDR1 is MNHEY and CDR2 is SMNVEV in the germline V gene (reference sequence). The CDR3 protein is CASSLGRQGAWVRETQYF. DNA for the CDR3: TGTGCCAGCAGTTTAGGCCGACAGGGGGCGTGGGTAAGAGAGACCCAGTACTTC.

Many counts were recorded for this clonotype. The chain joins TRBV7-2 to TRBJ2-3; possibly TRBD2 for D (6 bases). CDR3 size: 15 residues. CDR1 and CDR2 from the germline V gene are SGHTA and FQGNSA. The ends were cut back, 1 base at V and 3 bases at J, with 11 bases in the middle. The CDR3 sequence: CASSLVGGTTDTQYF. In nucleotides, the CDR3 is TGTGCCAGCAGCTTAGTTGGGGGGACTACAGATACGCAGTATTTT.

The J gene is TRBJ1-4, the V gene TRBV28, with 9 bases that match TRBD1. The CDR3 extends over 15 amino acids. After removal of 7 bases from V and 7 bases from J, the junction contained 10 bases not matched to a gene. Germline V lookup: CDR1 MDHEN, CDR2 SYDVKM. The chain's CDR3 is CASIGSGQGFEKLFF. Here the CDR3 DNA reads TGTGCCAGCATCGGCTCGGGACAGGGATTTGAAAAACTGTTTTTT.

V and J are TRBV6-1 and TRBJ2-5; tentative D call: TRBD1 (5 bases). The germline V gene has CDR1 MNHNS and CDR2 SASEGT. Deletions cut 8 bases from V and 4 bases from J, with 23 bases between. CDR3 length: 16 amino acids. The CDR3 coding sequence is TGTGCCAGCCCACGGACACAGGCCCCCCAACGAGAGACCCAGTACTTC. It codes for CASPRTQAPQRETQYF.

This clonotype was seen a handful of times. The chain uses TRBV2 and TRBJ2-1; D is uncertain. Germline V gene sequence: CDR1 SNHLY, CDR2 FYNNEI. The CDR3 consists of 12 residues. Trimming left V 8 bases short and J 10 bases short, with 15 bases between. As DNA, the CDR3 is TGTGCCAGCGGGTCCAGTCCTGGGGAGCAGTTCTTC. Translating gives CASGSSPGEQFF.

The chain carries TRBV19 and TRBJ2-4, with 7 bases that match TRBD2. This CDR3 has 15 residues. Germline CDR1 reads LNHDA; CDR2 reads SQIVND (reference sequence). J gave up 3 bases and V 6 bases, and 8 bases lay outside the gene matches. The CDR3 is CASRNRGSVKNIQYF. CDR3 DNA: TGTGCCAGTAGGAACCGCGGGAGTGTCAAAAACATTCAGTACTTC.

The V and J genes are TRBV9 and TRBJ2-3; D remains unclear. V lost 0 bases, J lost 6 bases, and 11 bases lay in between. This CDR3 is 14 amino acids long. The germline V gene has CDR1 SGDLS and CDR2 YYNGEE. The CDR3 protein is CASSVELKGDTQYF. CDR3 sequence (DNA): TGTGCCAGCAGCGTAGAGCTTAAAGGGGATACGCAGTATTTT. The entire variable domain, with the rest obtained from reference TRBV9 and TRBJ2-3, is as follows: DSGVTQTPKHLITATGQRVTLRCSPRSGDLSVYWYQQSLDQGLQFLIQYYNGEERAKGNILERFSAQQFPDLHSELNLSSLELGDSALYFCASSVELKGDTQYFGPGTRLTVL.

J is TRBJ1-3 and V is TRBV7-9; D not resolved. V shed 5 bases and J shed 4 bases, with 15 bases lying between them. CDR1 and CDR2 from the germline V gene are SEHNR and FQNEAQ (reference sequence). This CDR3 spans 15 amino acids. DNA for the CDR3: TGTGCCAGCAGCCCGCTTGGCGGATTCGGAAACACCATATATTTT. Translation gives CASSPLGGFGNTIYF.

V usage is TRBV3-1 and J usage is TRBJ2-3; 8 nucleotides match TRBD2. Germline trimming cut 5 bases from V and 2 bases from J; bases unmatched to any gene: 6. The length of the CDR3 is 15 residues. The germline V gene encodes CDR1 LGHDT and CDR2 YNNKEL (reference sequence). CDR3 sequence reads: CASSTAGVATDTQYF. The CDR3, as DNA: TGTGCCAGCAGCACAGCGGGAGTGGCCACAGATACGCAGTATTTT.

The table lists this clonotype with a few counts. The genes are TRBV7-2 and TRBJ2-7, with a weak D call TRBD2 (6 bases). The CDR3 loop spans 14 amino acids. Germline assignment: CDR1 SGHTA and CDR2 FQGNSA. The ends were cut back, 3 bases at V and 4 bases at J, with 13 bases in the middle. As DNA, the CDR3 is TGTGCCAGCAGCTTGGGAGGTAACGCGTACGAGCAGTACTTC. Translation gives CASSLGGNAYEQYF.

This CDR3 reads CASSLVLRSASGANVLTF. The CDR3 DNA reads TGTGCCAGCAGCTTAGTCCTTCGGTCCGCCTCTGGGGCCAACGTCCTGACTTTC. The chain carries TRBV7-6 and TRBJ2-6, with unresolved D. This CDR3 is built from 18 residues. The V and J ends lost 1 base and 0 bases respectively, with 13 bases between them. Germline CDR1 reads SGHVS; CDR2 reads FNYEAQ.

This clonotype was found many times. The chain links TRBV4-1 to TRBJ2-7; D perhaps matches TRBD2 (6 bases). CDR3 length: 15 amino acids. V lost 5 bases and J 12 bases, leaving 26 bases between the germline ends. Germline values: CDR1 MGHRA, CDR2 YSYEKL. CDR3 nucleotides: TGCGCCAGCAGCACTCTCTTGGTCGGGGAGGCGCGTTTGTACTTC. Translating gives CASSTLLVGEARLYF.

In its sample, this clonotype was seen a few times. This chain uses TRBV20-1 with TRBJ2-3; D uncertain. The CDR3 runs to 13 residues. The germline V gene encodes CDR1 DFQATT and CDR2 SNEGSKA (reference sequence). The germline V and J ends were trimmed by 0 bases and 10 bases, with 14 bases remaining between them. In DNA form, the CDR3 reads TGCAGTGCTAGAGATTTGACACTCCATCCGCAGTATTTT. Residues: CSARDLTLHPQYF.